Following are 21 T cell receptor beta chains from one sample sequenced in a study of cytomegalovirus exposure and HLA in healthy donors. Primers included in the PCR were 60 Vbeta and 13 Jbeta primers. Repertoires were generated with immunoSEQ multiplex PCR, while TCRdb's copy carries only in-frame clones and drops some. The sample lists some 150,000 clones, more than 65% occurring once. The source material was PBMCs. All receptors come from a woman aged 25-40 years in good health and CMV-seronegative.

The chain recombines TRBV6-5 with TRBJ1-1; 7 bases align to TRBD1. J was trimmed by 0 bases and V by 0 bases; bases with no gene match: 4. Germline V lookup: CDR1 MNHEY, CDR2 SVGAGI. The CDR3 is made up of 16 amino acids. DNA for the CDR3: TGTGCCAGCAGTTACTCGACAGGGCGGATGAACACTGAAGCTTTCTTT. This sequence encodes CASSYSTGRMNTEAFF.

In its sample, this clone was seen a few times. This sequence joins TRBV6-1 and TRBJ1-1, with 10 bases identical to TRBD1. The germline gives CDR1 MNHNS, CDR2 SASEGT. The CDR3 contains 15 residues. The trim removed 4 bases at V and 4 bases at J, leaving 6 bases unmatched. In DNA, the CDR3 is TGTGCCAGCAGTGTAGGGGACAGGGGTGGCACTGAAGCTTTCTTT. Amino acids: CASSVGDRGGTEAFF.

The genes are TRBV19 and TRBJ2-3; 7 bases are a match to TRBD1. V lost 5 bases to trimming and J lost 3 bases; unmatched junction nucleotides: 2. This CDR3 spans 13 amino acids. The germline V gene has CDR1 LNHDA and CDR2 SQIVND (reference sequence). The CDR3 nucleotides read TGTGCCAGTAGTGGGACAGATACAGATACGCAGTATTTT. This sequence encodes CASSGTDTDTQYF.

This chain joins TRBV6-1 and TRBJ2-5; a weak D match, TRBD1 (7 bases). The V gene's germline CDR1 is MNHNS and CDR2 SASEGT. V was pared by 7 bases and J by 5 bases, with 14 bases between. This CDR3 comprises 13 residues. The CDR3 nucleotides read TGTGCCAGCACCAGGGGGGTCGGGGAGACCCAGTACTTC. Amino acids: CASTRGVGETQYF.

This chain uses TRBV20-1 with TRBJ1-1; D is uncertain. V dropped 5 bases and J dropped 5 bases, with 9 bases sitting between them. The CDR3 has 11 amino acids. The germline V gene encodes CDR1 DFQATT and CDR2 SNEGSKA (reference sequence). DNA of the CDR3: TGCAGTGCTTTTCAAATTACTGAAGCTTTCTTT. Translation gives CSAFQITEAFF.

This rearrangement joins TRBV19 to TRBJ1-2, with 8 bases lining up with TRBD1. This CDR3 has 16 residues. Germline lookup yields CDR1 LNHDA and CDR2 SQIVND (reference sequence). V lost 3 bases and J lost 5; bases outside the gene matches: 11. As DNA, the CDR3 is TGTGCCAGTAGTATCCCCGGACAGGGAGCCAGTTATGGCTACACCTTC. As protein: CASSIPGQGASYGYTF.

This rearrangement joins TRBV7-2 to TRBJ2-1; 7 positions match TRBD1. V gave up 6 bases and J gave up 0 bases; unmatched junction bases: 5. The CDR3 length is 15 residues. The germline V gene encodes CDR1 SGHTA and CDR2 FQGNSA. As DNA, the CDR3 is TGTGCCAGCAGTATGAGACAGGGCTCCTACAATGAGCAGTTCTTC. Protein product: CASSMRQGSYNEQFF.

This clone was recorded once. The V and J genes are TRBV25-1 and TRBJ2-5, with TRBD2 identical over 8 bases. V shed 1 base, J shed 5 bases, and the junction held 9 bases outside the gene matches. CDR3 length: 16 amino acids. In germline, CDR1 is MGHDK, CDR2 SYGVNS. CDR3 DNA: TGTGCCAGCAGTGAATCGGGGGGGGCCCCCTTGGAGACCCAGTACTTC. Protein sequence: CASSESGGAPLETQYF.

A single count supports this clone. V usage is TRBV5-4 and J usage is TRBJ2-2; 12 bases agree with TRBD2. The junction had 6 bases not matched to a gene; V was cut back by 4 bases and J by 5 bases. CDR3 length equals 16 residues. Germline CDR1 SGHNT, CDR2 YYREEE (reference sequence). The CDR3: CASSSRTSGTTGELFF. CDR3 nucleotides: TGTGCCAGCAGCAGTAGGACTAGCGGGACAACCGGGGAGCTGTTTTTT.

The chain recombines TRBV7-8 with TRBJ1-5, with 11 bases lining up with TRBD1. J gave up 6 bases and V 4 bases, and 11 bases lay outside the gene matches. This CDR3 is 17 amino acids long. Germline V lookup: CDR1 SGHVS, CDR2 FQNEAQ. The CDR3 sequence: CASSYREGTGGSQPQHF. CDR3 DNA sequence: TGTGCCAGCAGCTACCGTGAAGGGACAGGGGGTAGTCAGCCCCAGCATTTT.

The J gene is TRBJ2-5, the V gene TRBV7-3; 15 bases line up with TRBD2. Trimming removed 5 bases from V and 5 bases from J; junction bases left unmatched: 9. CDR1 is SGHTA, CDR2 FQGTGA, per germline. The CDR3 extends over 17 amino acids. The CDR3 is CASSPGLAGGVGETQYF. For the CDR3, the DNA is TGTGCCAGCAGCCCGGGACTAGCGGGGGGTGTGGGGGAGACCCAGTACTTC.

The chain employs TRBV7-6 and TRBJ1-3; 7 bases match TRBD1. The ends lost 4 bases at V and 2 bases at J; junction bases unmatched: 8. The CDR3 spans 16 residues. Germline V gene lookup returns CDR1 SGHVS and CDR2 FNYEAQ. CDR3 loop: CASSSYGQVPGNTIYF. CDR3 in DNA: TGTGCCAGCAGCTCCTACGGACAGGTCCCTGGAAACACCATATATTTT. The full variable domain, rest sourced from reference TRBV7-6 and TRBJ1-3, is GAGVSQSPRYKVTKRGQDVALRCDPISGHVSLYWYRQALGQGPEFLTYFNYEAQQDKSGLPNDRFSAERPEGSISTLTIQRTEQRDSAMYRCASSSYGQVPGNTIYFGEGSWLTVV.

The rearrangement uses TRBV4-1 and TRBJ2-3; TRBD2 aligns across 8 bases. The CDR3 consists of 16 residues. Germline assignment: CDR1 MGHRA and CDR2 YSYEKL. The trim removed 0 bases at V and 6 bases at J, leaving 8 bases unmatched. CDR3 protein: CASSQDQQRGWDTQYF. The CDR3, as DNA: TGCGCCAGCAGCCAAGATCAACAGCGGGGGTGGGATACGCAGTATTTT.

The CDR3: CASSLRLGALGEQYF. CDR3 sequence (DNA): TGTGCCAGCAGCTTGAGATTGGGGGCGCTTGGCGAGCAGTACTTC. The gene calls are TRBV5-5 and TRBJ2-7; TRBD1 might be the D (6 bases). Trimming removed 1 base from V and 6 bases from J, with 17 bases in between. Per germline, CDR1 SGHKS and CDR2 YYEKEE (reference sequence). This CDR3 has 15 amino acids.

The rearrangement links TRBV12-5 to TRBJ1-2; 7 nucleotides align to TRBD1. Germline V gene sequence: CDR1 LGHNT, CDR2 FRNRAP. V shed 4 bases and J 2 bases; nucleotides not matched to a gene: 4. The CDR3 has 14 residues. CDR3 sequence: CASGSGQFNYGYTF. As DNA, the CDR3 is TGTGCTAGTGGTTCGGGACAGTTCAACTATGGCTACACCTTC.

V is TRBV4-3 and J is TRBJ2-1, with TRBD2 matching 10 bases. This CDR3 comprises 16 residues. V lost 3 bases to trimming and J lost 6 bases; unmatched junction nucleotides: 8. In germline, CDR1 is LGHNA, CDR2 YSLEER. The CDR3 DNA reads TGCGCCAGCAGCCATGGGCTAGCGGGAGAGGTCAATGAGCAGTTCTTC. It is translated as CASSHGLAGEVNEQFF.

This chain uses TRBV25-1 with TRBJ2-5, with a possible D match to TRBD2 (5 bases). The CDR3 has 14 residues. The V and J ends lost 3 bases and 1 base respectively, with 9 bases between them. Germline CDR1 is MGHDK and CDR2 is SYGVNS. DNA for the CDR3: TGTGCCAGCAGTGAGCTTGGGAGCCAAGAGACCCAGTACTTC. Translated: CASSELGSQETQYF.

The chain uses TRBV18 and TRBJ2-7, with D maybe TRBD1 (5 bases). The CDR3 length is 15 residues. The V gene's germline CDR1 is KGHSH and CDR2 LQKENI. V lost 3 bases and J lost 0, with 12 bases in between. CDR3: CASSPLSQGSYEQYF. For the CDR3, the DNA is TGTGCCAGCTCACCCTTGAGCCAGGGCTCCTACGAGCAGTACTTC.

The CDR3 reads CASSLATLRGGELFF. The CDR3 nucleotides are TGTGCCAGCAGCCTAGCGACCCTCCGGGGCGGGGAGCTGTTTTTT. The rearrangement uses TRBV13 and TRBJ2-2; possibly TRBD2 for D (6 bases). This CDR3 region has 15 residues. Germline V gene lookup returns CDR1 PRHDT and CDR2 FYEKMQ (reference sequence). V shed 5 bases and J shed 7 bases, with 17 bases lying between them.

The chain uses TRBV27 and TRBJ2-3, with 14 bases lining up with TRBD2. CDR1 is MNHEY and CDR2 is SMNVEV in the germline V gene (reference sequence). The ends lost 3 bases at V and 1 base at J; junction bases unmatched: 9. The CDR3 spans 19 residues. CDR3 bases: TGTGCCAGCAGTTTCCCCGGGACTAGCGGGAGAGGGGGCACAGATACGCAGTATTTT. Protein product: CASSFPGTSGRGGTDTQYF.

The chain uses TRBV30 and TRBJ1-2; perhaps TRBD1 as D (6 bases). Trimming left V 5 bases short and J 8 bases short, with 18 bases between. This CDR3 comprises 13 residues. Germline CDR1 and CDR2: GTSNPN and SVGIG (reference sequence). Written as DNA, the CDR3 is TGTGCCTGGGGGAGAGGGGGATTCCACGGCTACACCTTC. Encoded protein: CAWGRGGFHGYTF. Together with reference TRBV30 and TRBJ1-2, the CDR3 gives the full variable domain: SQTIHQWPATLVQPVGSPLSLECTVEGTSNPNLYWYRQAAGRGLQLLFYSVGIGQISSEVPQNLSASRPQDRQFILSSKKLLLSDSGFYLCAWGRGGFHGYTFGSGTRLTVV.